Following are 25 T cell receptor beta chains from one sample sequenced in a study of beta chain features in type 1 diabetes. As every portion of the isolated RNA was reverse transcribed, the sequencing read expressed TCRB transcripts. Clones were read by immunoSEQ multiplex PCR, and TCRdb kept only the in-frame ones, dropping some. The table shows about 400,000 clones, with around 13% occurring only once. What was sequenced was naive CD4+ T cells from blood. The receptors were gathered from a man aged 18 to 35 in good health.

This clone appeared a few times. The V gene is TRBV6-5, the J gene TRBJ1-5, with D tentatively TRBD1 (6 bases). Looked up from germline, CDR1 is MNHEY and CDR2 is SVGAGI. The CDR3 has 14 amino acids. The V end lost 5 bases, the J end lost 3 bases, and 11 bases lay between the germline ends. The CDR3: CASSNTGYNQPQHF. For the CDR3, the DNA is TGTGCCAGCAGTAACACAGGGTACAATCAGCCCCAGCATTTT.

The sample holds a few counts of this clone. This chain connects TRBV11-3 to TRBJ2-3, with no clear D. Germline CDR1 and CDR2: SGHNT and YENEEA. Trimming removed 5 bases from V and 1 base from J, with 4 bases in between. The CDR3 covers 12 residues. CDR3 region: CASSQGTDTQYF. CDR3 DNA sequence: TGTGCCAGCAGCCAGGGCACAGATACGCAGTATTTT.

The chain is built from TRBV11-2 and TRBJ2-1, with a possible D match to TRBD2 (7 bases). The length of the CDR3 is 15 residues. Germline CDR1 SGHAT, CDR2 FQNNGV. V lost 3 bases to trimming and J lost 8 bases, with 17 bases between them. CDR3 nucleotide sequence: TGTGCCAGCAGCTTCGAGGGGGGGGCTATCGATGAGCAGTTCTTC. Encoded protein: CASSFEGGAIDEQFF.

This clone has a handful of counts. The rearrangement uses TRBV5-1 and TRBJ2-7, with 9 bases matching TRBD2. Germline assignment: CDR1 SGHRS and CDR2 YFSETQ. The CDR3 consists of 15 residues. V lost 3 bases to trimming and J lost 2 bases; unmatched junction nucleotides: 6. CDR3 in amino acids: CASSSMTSGPYEQYF. The CDR3 DNA reads TGCGCCAGCAGCTCAATGACTAGCGGACCCTACGAGCAGTACTTC.

This clone was detected only a few times. This chain connects TRBV4-1 to TRBJ2-4; 8 positions agree with TRBD2. Trimming cost V 3 bases and J 9 bases; bases outside gene matches: 10. Germline V CDR1 and CDR2: MGHRA, YSYEKL. This CDR3 is 15 amino acids long. DNA for the CDR3: TGCGCCAGCAGCCACAGAGCGGGGGTTTGGGGCATTCAGTACTTC. It yields the protein CASSHRAGVWGIQYF.

This chain links TRBV19 with TRBJ2-7; 10 bases align to TRBD1. Germline CDR1 reads LNHDA; CDR2 reads SQIVND (reference sequence). The CDR3 runs to 15 residues. The trim removed 4 bases at V and 4 bases at J, leaving 7 bases unmatched. CDR3 nucleotides: TGTGCCAGTAGTACCGGACAGGGGGATTCATACGAGCAGTACTTC. Translation: CASSTGQGDSYEQYF.

V usage is TRBV6-5 and J usage is TRBJ2-3; 8 nucleotides align to TRBD2. Germline V gives CDR1 MNHEY, CDR2 SVGAGI. The CDR3 spans 13 residues. Germline trimming cut 5 bases from V and 10 bases from J; bases unmatched to any gene: 8. CDR3 in DNA: TGTGCCAGCAGTGACGGGGGACTAGGCGCGCAGTATTTT. Its protein product is CASSDGGLGAQYF.

The V call is TRBV5-4, the J call TRBJ2-5; D gene uncertain. The germline gives CDR1 SGHNT, CDR2 YYREEE (reference sequence). The CDR3 is 14 amino acids. V gave up 4 bases and J gave up 2 bases, with 12 bases separating them. In DNA form, the CDR3 reads TGTGCCAGCAGCCACCCCTCCGGTCAAGAGACCCAGTACTTC. Amino acid sequence: CASSHPSGQETQYF. The full variable domain, with the rest looked up from reference TRBV5-4 and TRBJ2-5, is ETGVTQSPTHLIKTRGQQVTLRCSSQSGHNTVSWYQQALGQGPQFIFQYYREEENGRGNFPPRFSGLQFPNYSSELNVNALELDDSALYLCASSHPSGQETQYFGPGTRLLVL.

A few counts support this clone. The CDR3 loop is CASSLEAGVGTGELFF. The CDR3 nucleotides read TGTGCCAGCAGCTTAGAAGCGGGAGTCGGGACCGGGGAGCTGTTTTTT. The rearrangement links TRBV7-3 to TRBJ2-2; 8 bases are shared with TRBD2. After removal of 2 bases from V and 5 bases from J, the junction contained 7 bases not matched to a gene. Germline assignment: CDR1 SGHTA and CDR2 FQGTGA. The CDR3 runs to 16 residues.

This clone was counted only a few times. The J gene is TRBJ1-1, the V gene TRBV7-9; 9 bases line up with TRBD1. The germline gives CDR1 SEHNR, CDR2 FQNEAQ (reference sequence). The J segment lost 3 bases and the V segment lost 5 bases, leaving 4 bases of the junction unmatched. CDR3 size: 14 residues. Here the CDR3 DNA reads TGTGCCAGCAGCCCAAGACAGGGGGACACTGAAGCTTTCTTT. Translation: CASSPRQGDTEAFF.

This chain links TRBV30 with TRBJ1-5; D is undetermined. The ends were cut back, 0 bases at V and 1 base at J, with 16 bases in the middle. The CDR3 covers 17 residues. From germline, CDR1 is GTSNPN and CDR2 SVGIG (reference sequence). The CDR3 sequence: CAWSVPWARRSNQPQHF. In nucleotides, the CDR3 is TGTGCCTGGAGTGTACCCTGGGCCAGGAGGAGCAATCAGCCCCAGCATTTT.

A few counts support this clone. This rearrangement joins TRBV30 to TRBJ2-7; a weak D match, TRBD2 (5 bases). The CDR3 runs 12 residues. Trimming shortened V by 8 bases and J by 4 bases, and 15 bases separated the two germline ends. Germline V gene lookup returns CDR1 GTSNPN and CDR2 SVGIG (reference sequence). CDR3 residues: CASGPSGYEQYF. Written as DNA, the CDR3 is TGTGCCAGCGGACCGAGCGGATACGAGCAGTACTTC.

This clone was picked up a small number of times. This rearrangement joins TRBV30 to TRBJ1-2; 7 nucleotides agree with TRBD1. V lost 2 bases to trimming and J lost 4 bases; unmatched junction nucleotides: 4. The CDR3 spans 13 residues. Germline loops: CDR1 GTSNPN, CDR2 SVGIG (reference sequence). In DNA, the CDR3 is TGTGCCTGGAGTATAGGGGGCGGCTATGGCTACACCTTC. Translation gives CAWSIGGGYGYTF. Based on the CDR3 plus reference TRBV30 and TRBJ1-2, the full variable domain is SQTIHQWPATLVQPVGSPLSLECTVEGTSNPNLYWYRQAAGRGLQLLFYSVGIGQISSEVPQNLSASRPQDRQFILSSKKLLLSDSGFYLCAWSIGGGYGYTFGSGTRLTVV.

The chain couples TRBV14 to TRBJ2-7; D may be TRBD2 (5 bases). Germline values: CDR1 SGHDN, CDR2 FVKESK. Trimming stripped 1 base from V and 5 bases from J, with 6 bases between. This CDR3 spans 12 amino acids. The CDR3 region is CASSQVGDEQYF. The CDR3 DNA is TGTGCCAGCAGCCAAGTCGGGGACGAGCAGTACTTC.

This clone has just a few counts. The rearrangement uses TRBV6-6 and TRBJ1-5; D possibly corresponds to TRBD1 (5 bases). CDR3 size: 14 residues. The germline V gene encodes CDR1 MNHNY and CDR2 SVGAGI (reference sequence). V shed 0 bases and J shed 5 bases, with 8 bases lying between them. The CDR3 here is CASSYSSRDQPQHF. In DNA, the CDR3 is TGTGCCAGCAGTTACTCAAGCAGGGATCAGCCCCAGCATTTT.

This rearrangement joins TRBV9 to TRBJ2-2, with 7 bases aligning to TRBD2. The V gene end was trimmed by 0 bases and the J gene end by 2 bases; junction bases not matched to a gene: 4. The germline V gene has CDR1 SGDLS and CDR2 YYNGEE. The CDR3 has 16 amino acids. CDR3 region: CASSVGTSVNTGELFF. In DNA form, the CDR3 reads TGTGCCAGCAGCGTAGGTACTAGCGTTAACACCGGGGAGCTGTTTTTT.

The gene calls are TRBV19 and TRBJ1-5; D ambiguous. The V and J ends lost 6 bases and 4 bases respectively, with 16 bases between them. The CDR3 length is 15 residues. The germline gives CDR1 LNHDA, CDR2 SQIVND (reference sequence). CDR3 loop: CASSLGPRGNQPQHF. The CDR3, as DNA: TGTGCCAGTAGCCTTGGACCCCGGGGAAATCAGCCCCAGCATTTT.

The chain has TRBV4-1 and TRBJ2-1, with D possibly being TRBD1 (6 bases). CDR1 is MGHRA and CDR2 is YSYEKL in the germline V gene. The CDR3 has 17 amino acids. The ends were cut back, 6 bases at V and 1 base at J, with 19 bases in the middle. The chain's CDR3 is CASRRIRGSRSYNEQFF. Written as DNA, the CDR3 is TGCGCCAGCAGACGAATCAGGGGAAGTAGGTCCTACAATGAGCAGTTCTTC.

This clone was counted only a few times. The chain is built from TRBV4-2 and TRBJ2-1; TRBD2 aligns across 9 bases. Germline-derived CDR1 and CDR2 are LGHNA and YNFKEQ. This CDR3 has 16 residues. V gave up 0 bases and J gave up 3 bases; unmatched junction bases: 3. The CDR3 spells CASSQEETSGYNEQFF. CDR3 nucleotides: TGTGCCAGCAGCCAAGAAGAGACTAGCGGCTACAATGAGCAGTTCTTC.

There are a few counts of this clone. V usage is TRBV18 and J usage is TRBJ2-1, with D tentatively TRBD2 (5 bases). The CDR3 contains 11 residues. Germline values: CDR1 KGHSH, CDR2 LQKENI. V was clipped by 5 bases and J by 9 bases, with 8 bases between them. The CDR3 loop is CASSGRGEQFF. The CDR3 bases are TGTGCCAGCTCAGGACGGGGTGAGCAGTTCTTC. The entire variable domain, with the rest obtained from reference TRBV18 and TRBJ2-1, is as follows: NAGVMQNPRHLVRRRGQEARLRCSPMKGHSHVYWYRQLPEEGLKFMVYLQKENIIDESGMPKERFSAEFPKEGPSILRIQQVVRGDSAAYFCASSGRGEQFFGPGTRLTVL.

This clone was found a few times. The chain uses TRBV5-1 and TRBJ1-3, with a tentative D call TRBD1 (5 bases). The CDR3 extends over 15 amino acids. The germline V and J ends were trimmed by 4 bases and 0 bases, with 11 bases remaining between them. Germline assignment: CDR1 SGHRS and CDR2 YFSETQ. The CDR3 DNA reads as TGCGCCAGCAGCGAGGACACGAGCTCTGGAAACACCATATATTTT. Protein: CASSEDTSSGNTIYF.

Details on this clone: The sample carries other DNA sequences with the same CDR3. This chain connects TRBV18 to TRBJ2-7, with 12 bases identical to TRBD2. There are 16 residues in the CDR3. Per germline, CDR1 KGHSH and CDR2 LQKENI. Germline trimming cut 3 bases from V and 3 bases from J; bases unmatched to any gene: 6. CDR3 sequence: CASSPPGLAGIYEQYF. As DNA, the CDR3 is TGTGCCAGCTCACCCCCCGGACTAGCGGGGATCTACGAGCAGTACTTC.

This clone has a handful of counts. The rearrangement links TRBV7-2 to TRBJ2-7; TRBD2 is a possible D gene (5 bases). This CDR3 is 15 amino acids long. From germline, CDR1 is SGHTA and CDR2 FQGNSA. Trimming shortened V by 7 bases and J by 6 bases, and 22 bases separated the two germline ends. The CDR3 region is CASTSDYGVVTEQYF. The CDR3 bases are TGTGCCAGCACCTCTGACTACGGAGTGGTTACCGAGCAGTACTTC.

The sample holds a few counts of this clone. The rearrangement joins TRBV15 to TRBJ2-1; 8 positions match TRBD2. V dropped 3 bases and J dropped 6; count of bases not matched to a gene: 7. CDR1 and CDR2 from the germline V gene are LNHNV and YYDKDF (reference sequence). CDR3 size: 15 residues. CDR3 sequence: CATSRELTSVNEQFF. CDR3 DNA sequence: TGTGCCACCAGCAGGGAACTGACTAGCGTCAATGAGCAGTTCTTC.

The CDR3 spells CASSQGGTQQFF. The CDR3 region has the DNA TGTGCCAGCAGCCAAGGCGGGACTCAGCAGTTCTTC. V and J are TRBV4-2 and TRBJ2-1; tentatively, D is TRBD2 (6 bases). This CDR3 comprises 12 residues. Deletions cut 1 base from V and 11 bases from J, with 9 bases between. The germline CDR1 and CDR2 sequences are LGHNA and YNFKEQ.